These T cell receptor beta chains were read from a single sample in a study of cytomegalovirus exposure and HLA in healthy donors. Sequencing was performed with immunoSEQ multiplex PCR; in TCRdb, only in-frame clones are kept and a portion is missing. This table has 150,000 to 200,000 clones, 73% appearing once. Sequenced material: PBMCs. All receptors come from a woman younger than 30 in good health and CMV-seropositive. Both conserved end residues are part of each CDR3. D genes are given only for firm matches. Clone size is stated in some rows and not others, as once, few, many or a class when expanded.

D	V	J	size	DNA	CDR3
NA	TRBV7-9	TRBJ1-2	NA	TGTGCCAGCAGCTTAGACGGGGGGAGCTATGGCTACACCTTC	CASSLDGGSYGYTF
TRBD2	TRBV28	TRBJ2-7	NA	TGTGCCAGCAGTTTAAGCGGGACCTCCTACGAGCAGTACTTC	CASSLSGTSYEQYF
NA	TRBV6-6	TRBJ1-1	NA	TGTGCCAGCAGTTACTCTACAGGGATTGGGGGTGAAGCTTTCTTT	CASSYSTGIGGEAFF
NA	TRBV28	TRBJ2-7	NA	TGTGCCAGCAGTAACAGGGTCGGCGAGCAGTACTTC	CASSNRVGEQYF
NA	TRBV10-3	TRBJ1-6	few	TGTGCCATCAGTGAGTCGCGCGGCGATAATTCACCCCTCCACTTT	CAISESRGDNSPLHF
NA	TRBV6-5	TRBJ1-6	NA	TGTGCCAGCAGTATCAGGGGATCACCCCTCCACTTT	CASSIRGSPLHF
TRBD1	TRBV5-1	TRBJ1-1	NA	TGCGCCAGCAGTTGGGGACAGGGTAGCACTGAAGCTTTCTTT	CASSWGQGSTEAFF
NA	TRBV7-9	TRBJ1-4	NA	TGTGCCAGCAGCTCCATCATGAATGAAAAACTGTTTTTT	CASSSIMNEKLFF
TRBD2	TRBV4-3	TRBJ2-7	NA	TGCGCCAGCAGCCAAGAATCGGGCGGGGGGGAGCAGTACTTC	CASSQESGGGEQYF
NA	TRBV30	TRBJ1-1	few	TGTGCCTGGCGTCAATCCCAGGGCCGACTTCTTTTT	CAWRQSQGRLLF
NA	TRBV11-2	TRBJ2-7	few	TGTGCCAGCAGCATCACAGGCGGAAGCTCCTACGAGCAGTACTTC	CASSITGGSSYEQYF
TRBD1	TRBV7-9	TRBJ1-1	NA	TGTGCCAGCAGCATACCGTCACAGGGGGCGGTTGAAGCTTTCTTT	CASSIPSQGAVEAFF
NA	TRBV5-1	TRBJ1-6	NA	TGCGCCAGCAGCTTAGGAGGCTCCTATAATTCACCCCTCCACTTT	CASSLGGSYNSPLHF
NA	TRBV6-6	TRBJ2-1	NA	TGTGCCAGCAGTTACCGCGAGATCAATGAGCGGTTCTTC	CASSYREINERFF
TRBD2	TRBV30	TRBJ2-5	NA	TGTGCCTGGAGTGGCGGGACTAGCGGGGGAGAGACCCAGTACTTC	CAWSGGTSGGETQYF
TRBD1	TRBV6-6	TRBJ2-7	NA	TGTGCCAGCAGTTACCAGGGACAGGGCTACGAGCAGTACTTC	CASSYQGQGYEQYF
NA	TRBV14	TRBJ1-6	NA	TGTGCCAGCAGCCAAGATACAGGGCCATTATCACCCCTCCACTTT	CASSQDTGPLSPLHF
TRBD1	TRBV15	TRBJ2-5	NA	TGTGCCACCCGACAGGGAAGGCAAGAGACCCAGTACTTC	CATRQGRQETQYF
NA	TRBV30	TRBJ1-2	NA	TGTGCCTGGAATCAGGGGCCGGGGGGCTACACCTTC	CAWNQGPGGYTF
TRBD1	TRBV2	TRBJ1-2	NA	TGTGCCAGCAGTGAAGTCCCGGACAGGGGTGACTATGGCTACACCTTC	CASSEVPDRGDYGYTF
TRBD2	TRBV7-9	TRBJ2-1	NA	TGTGCCAGCAGCTCCAAGACTAGCGGGGGCCCCTCGGGAGACAATGAGCAGTTCTTC	CASSSKTSGGPSGDNEQFF
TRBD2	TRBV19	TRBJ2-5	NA	TGTGCCAGTAGCCCTCAGCGGGGGCCAGGGGAGACCCAGTACTTC	CASSPQRGPGETQYF
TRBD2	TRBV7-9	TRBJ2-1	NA	TGTTCCAGCAGTTTAGCGGGGGGAAATGAGCAGTTCTTC	CSSSLAGGNEQFF
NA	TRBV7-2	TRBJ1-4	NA	TGTGCCAGCAGCTTAAACCCCCCGACTGCAACTAATGAAAAACTGTTTTTT	CASSLNPPTATNEKLFF
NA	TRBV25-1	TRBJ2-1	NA	TGCGCCAGCAATGAGAATAGCTGGGATGAGCAGTTCTTC	CASNENSWDEQFF
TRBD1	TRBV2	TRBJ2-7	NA	TGTGCCAGCAGTGGGGACAGAACCTACGAGCAGTACTTC	CASSGDRTYEQYF
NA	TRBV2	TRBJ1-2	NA	TGTGCCAGCAGTGAAGGAGTCGGAGGCCCATATGGCTACACCTTC	CASSEGVGGPYGYTF
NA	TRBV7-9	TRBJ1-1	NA	TGTTCCAGCAGCTTAGGAGCGGGGGCCACTGAAGCTTTCTTT	CSSSLGAGATEAFF
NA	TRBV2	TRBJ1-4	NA	TGTGCCGGAACAGGGTCCTTTAATGAAAAACTGTTTTTT	CAGTGSFNEKLFF
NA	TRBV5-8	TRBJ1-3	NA	TGTGCCAGCAGCTTGAATCAGGGGCCTGGAAACACCATATATTTT	CASSLNQGPGNTIYF
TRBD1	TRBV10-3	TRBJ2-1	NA	TGTGCCATCAGTGAGTCTCCGGACAGGGTGGATGAGCAGTTCTTC	CAISESPDRVDEQFF
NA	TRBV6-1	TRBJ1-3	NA	TGTGCCAGCAGTGGTCGGCAATTGGGCAACACCATATATTTT	CASSGRQLGNTIYF
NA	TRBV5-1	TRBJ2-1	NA	TGCGCCAGCAGCTCACAGGGGCTCGGGGGTGATGAGCAGTTCTTC	CASSSQGLGGDEQFF
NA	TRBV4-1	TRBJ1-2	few	TGCGCCAGCAGCCAAGGACCAGACAAGTATGGCTACACCTTC	CASSQGPDKYGYTF
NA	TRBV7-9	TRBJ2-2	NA	TGTGCCAGCAGCCCTAGTGGGAGCGGGAACACCGGGGAGCTGTTTTTT	CASSPSGSGNTGELFF
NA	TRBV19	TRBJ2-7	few	TGTGCCAGTAGAACTGGGGGCGCAGCCCTCTACACCTACGAGCAGTACTTC	CASRTGGAALYTYEQYF
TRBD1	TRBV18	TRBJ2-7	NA	TGTGCCAGCTCACCACGGGACAGGACCCTGACCTACGAGCAGTACTTC	CASSPRDRTLTYEQYF
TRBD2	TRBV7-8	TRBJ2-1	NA	TGTGCCAGCAGCTTAGCGAGGACTAGCGGCTACAATGAGCAGTTCTTC	CASSLARTSGYNEQFF
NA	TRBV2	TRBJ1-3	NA	TGTGCCAGCAGACGACAGTCCCCCTCTGGAAACACCATATATTTT	CASRRQSPSGNTIYF
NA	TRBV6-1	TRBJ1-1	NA	TGTGCCATCGCGAAGGGCAGGGTGTTGTCTGAAGCTTTCTTT	CAIAKGRVLSEAFF
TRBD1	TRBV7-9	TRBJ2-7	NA	TGTGCCAACAGCTCAACAGGGGAACACCCCTACGAGCAGTACTTC	CANSSTGEHPYEQYF
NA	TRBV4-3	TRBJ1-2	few	TGCGCCAGCAGCCACCCCCTCACAGGATTCTATGGCTACACCTTC	CASSHPLTGFYGYTF
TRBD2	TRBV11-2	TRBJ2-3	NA	TGTGCCAGCAGACTGATTGGGGCGGGGGGGGTCCCAGATACGCAGTATTTT	CASRLIGAGGVPDTQYF
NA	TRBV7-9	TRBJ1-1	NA	TGTGCCAGCAGCTTAGCGGGGGGAGGGAACACTGAAGCTTTCTTT	CASSLAGGGNTEAFF
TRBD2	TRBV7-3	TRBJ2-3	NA	TGTGCCAGCAGCCTAAACGGGGGGACAGATACGCAGTATTTT	CASSLNGGTDTQYF
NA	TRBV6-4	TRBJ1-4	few	TGTGCCAGCAGCCGATCTCGGGGGGAAAAACTGTTTTTT	CASSRSRGEKLFF
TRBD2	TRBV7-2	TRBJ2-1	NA	TGTGCCAGCAGCCTATCTAGCGGGGGGGCCGGTGAGCAGTTCTTC	CASSLSSGGAGEQFF
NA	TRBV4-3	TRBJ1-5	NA	TGCGCCAGCAGCCAAGATGCTACGTTACTCAATCAGCCCCAGCATTTT	CASSQDATLLNQPQHF
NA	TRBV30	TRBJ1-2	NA	TGTGCCAGAAAGGGGTACGAATATGGCTACACCTTC	CARKGYEYGYTF
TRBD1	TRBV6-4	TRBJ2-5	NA	TGTGCCAGCAGTGGGGACAGGACACCTCAAGAGACCCAGTACTTC	CASSGDRTPQETQYF
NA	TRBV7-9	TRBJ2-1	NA	TGTTCCAGCAGCCAAAATGCAGACAATGAGCAGTTCTTC	CSSSQNADNEQFF